This section outlines one T cell receptor (beta chain) sequence together with its context. Its cognate antigen is unknown. These data belong to a study of beta chain features in type 1 diabetes. Findings and limits, study-wide: Shorter TCRB CDR3s, moderately but significantly so, were found in Type 1 diabetes patients in all four CD4+ subsets.

Germline values: CDR1 LNHDA, CDR2 SQIVND (reference sequence). J gave up 10 bases and V 6 bases, and 19 bases lay outside the gene matches. The CDR3 is 17 amino acids. Investigators reverse transcribed all isolated RNA, so they sequenced expressed TCRB transcripts. On average, stem cell-like memory T cell samples had about 1.01 million reads. Only in-frame clones appear in the TCRdb table, and some are missing; sequencing was by immunoSEQ multiplex PCR. The sample consists of 90,000 to 110,000 clones, 30% to 50% of them appearing once. One heparinised blood draw averaging roughly 100 mL was given by each donor. Central memory, naive, regulatory and stem cell-like memory CD4+ cells were sorted by CD45RO/CCR7/CD25/CD127/CD95/CD27.

The chain carries TRBV19 and TRBJ2-1; 9 bases are shared with TRBD2. The receptor was derived from a young woman in good health. The specimen sequenced was stem cell memory CD4+ T cells from blood. CDR3 sequence reads: CASRLMKGAGGLREQFF. The CDR3 bases are TGTGCCAGTAGGCTAATGAAAGGAGCGGGAGGACTCCGCGAGCAGTTCTTC. Full variable domain (rest looked up from reference TRBV19 and TRBJ2-1): DGGITQSPKYLFRKEGQNVTLSCEQNLNHDAMYWYRQDPGQGLRLIYYSQIVNDFQKGDIAEGYSVSREKKESFPLTVTSAQKNPTAFYLCASRLMKGAGGLREQFFGPGTRLTVL.